Listed below are T cell receptor beta chains from one sample, sequenced in a study of T cells in Graves' hyperthyroidism and ophthalmopathy. One entry per CDR3 protein, called by TCRdb with MiXCR from the multiplex PCR reads. The sample lists around 700,000 distinct CDR3 sequences, 35% occurring once. The sequenced sample was blood. These receptors all stem from a woman between 40 and 50 years old with Graves' hyperthyroidism. Both conserved end residues are part of each CDR3. Clone size is given for some rows only: seen once, a few or many times, or a class if the clone is expanded.

>few|TRBJ2-2|TRBV2|15
CASDPTGAVTGELFF
>many|TRBJ1-2|TRBV7-2|15
CASSFKAGTGYGYTF
>many|TRBJ1-6|TRBV10-3|19
CAISPLGTGGIRHNSPLHF
>.|TRBJ1-6|TRBV9|14
CTSSVGNINSPLHF
>many|TRBJ2-7|TRBV7-6|14
CASSAMNLPYEQYF
>few|TRBJ2-2|TRBV12-3/TRBV12-4|15
CASSHRTQANGELFF
>.|TRBJ2-5|TRBV12-3/TRBV12-4|14
CASRGGPGQETQYF
>.|TRBJ2-3|TRBV29-1|15
CSVGSNRVSTDTQYF
>many|TRBJ1-2|TRBV4-3|15
CASSQEAQGAGGYTF
>many|TRBJ2-7|TRBV7-9|15
CASSLGDGNSYEQYF
>.|TRBJ2-2|TRBV7-6|20
CASSLGFRGRLGKHPGELFF
>.|TRBJ1-1|TRBV5-4|13
CASSLQQDTEAFF
>few|TRBJ2-7|TRBV9|11
CASQGFNEQYF
>.|TRBJ2-3|TRBV7-2|14
CASSFLASTDTQYF
>many|TRBJ1-5|TRBV6-5|11
CASSPGQPQHF
>many|TRBJ2-2|TRBV5-1|14
CASSLRAGPGELFF
>.|TRBJ1-5|TRBV12-3/TRBV12-4|12
CASSWKGETQHF
>.|TRBJ1-1|TRBV6-2/TRBV6-3|14
CASSYLDGSAEAFF
>.|TRBJ1-2|TRBV29-1|11
CSAKGPIDYTF
>many|TRBJ2-7|TRBV20-1|12
CSARDLPYEQYF
>many|TRBJ1-2|TRBV10-2|11
CASSEPPGGIF
>many|TRBJ1-3|TRBV5-1|14
CASTDSMAGNTIYF
>many|TRBJ2-7|TRBV25-1|17
CASSGLGVGTGGYEQYF
>.|TRBJ2-2|TRBV20-1|14
CSASGQGVAGELFF
>.|TRBJ2-1|TRBV25-1|14
CASSEWATRHEQFF
>.|TRBJ1-1|TRBV10-3|15
CAISEGGGVGTEAFF
>.|TRBJ1-2|TRBV2|11
CASSPPHGNTF
>.|TRBJ2-7|TRBV20-1|13
CSASVRGLGEQYF
>once|TRBJ2-7|TRBV19|15
CASSFGQGAPGEQYF
>.|TRBJ1-1|TRBV10-3|15
CASRTSGTGSTEAFF
>many|TRBJ1-6|TRBV7-9|18
CASSSYGGGGSYNSPLHF
>.|TRBJ1-2|TRBV4-2|14
CASSLEGGMDGYTF
>.|TRBJ1-2|TRBV25-1|14
CASSGTGSSYGYTF
>many|TRBJ2-6|TRBV10-3|16
CASSALTGYGANVLTF
>.|TRBJ2-5|TRBV7-9|14
CASSRGTIQETQYF
>many|TRBJ1-2|TRBV10-3|15
CAISDQGAVDYGYTF
>few|TRBJ1-5|TRBV27|15
CASSLLRSVDQPQHF
>.|TRBJ2-5|TRBV18|15
CASSVYGRTEETQYF
>many|TRBJ1-5|TRBV20-1|16
CSALTRDSYSNQPQHF
>many|TRBJ1-2|TRBV6-5|14
CATLRDQGRYGYTF
>.|TRBJ1-2|TRBV10-3|13
CAIRLEQTGRNTF
>.|TRBJ1-1|TRBV2|16
CASSFRLGTEEGEAFF
>.|TRBJ2-2|TRBV12-3/TRBV12-4|16
CASSRDRFSNTGELFF
>few|TRBJ1-2|TRBV15|16
CATSRDGGQESYGYTF
>.|TRBJ2-7|TRBV9|14
CASSPGDSDYEQYF
>many|TRBJ2-7|TRBV7-9|14
CASSFSGLGYEQYF
>.|TRBJ2-3|TRBV6-6|13
CASGEGFTDTQYF
>few|TRBJ2-7|TRBV6-5|15
CASRQDRSNNQNQYF
>few|TRBJ1-1|TRBV7-9|16
CASSLTSAGAGAEAFF
>.|TRBJ2-2|TRBV2|14
CASTPDRVTGELFF
>once|TRBJ1-4|TRBV7-9|16
CASSHDRAATNEKLVF
>few|TRBJ1-1|TRBV12-3/TRBV12-4|15
CASRDGVTRSTEAFF
>few|TRBJ2-5|TRBV28|15
CASNIPAGSEETQYF
>.|TRBJ2-7|TRBV10-3|11
CASRDNKGQYF